Listed below are T cell receptor beta chains from one sample, sequenced in a study of tumor and adjacent non-tumor tissue in lung cancer. MiXCR was run by TCRdb on the multiplex PCR reads, yielding one entry per CDR3 protein. The data show under 95,000 distinct CDR3 sequences, roughly 80% seen once. Sequenced: distant non-tumor lung tissue. All receptors come from a man aged 55 to 70 with non-small cell lung cancer. CDR3s include the opening cysteine and the closing phenylalanine or tryptophan. A D gene is named only where the DNA matches it firmly. For some rows the clone size is stated as once, few or many, or as a class when expanded; others skip it.

CDR3	DNA	size	D	V	J
CASTQVGQFENTEAFF	TGTGCCAGTACCCAAGTCGGACAGTTTGAGAACACTGAAGCTTTCTTT	once	.	TRBV4-2	TRBJ1-1
CACSYSYMPGSYNEQFF	TGTGCCTGCAGTTACTCGTATATGCCAGGCTCCTACAATGAGCAGTTCTTC	.	.	TRBV6-5	TRBJ2-1
CACSFQGTGELFF	TGTGCCTGCAGCTTCCAAGGGACCGGGGAGCTGTTTTTT	.	.	TRBV12-3/TRBV12-4	TRBJ2-2
CASSLAGVSSGANVLAF	TGTGCCAGCAGCCTAGCGGGAGTCAGCTCTGGAGCCAACGTCCTGGCTTTC	.	TRBD2	TRBV6-5	TRBJ2-6
CSARTPAGGPADTQYF	TGCAGTGCTAGAACCCCGGCGGGAGGGCCCGCAGATACGCAGTATTTT	many	TRBD2	TRBV20-1	TRBJ2-3
CSVVKIGQAGYGYTF	TGCAGCGTCGTAAAAATCGGACAGGCAGGCTATGGCTACACCTTC	many	TRBD1	TRBV29-1	TRBJ1-2
CASSQDIQWGSSTDTQYF	TGTGCCAGCAGCCAAGATATCCAGTGGGGCTCTAGCACAGATACGCAGTATTTT	.	.	TRBV4-2	TRBJ2-3
CIGSAITYEQYF	TGCATTGGTAGTGCGATCACCTACGAGCAGTACTTC	.	.	TRBV20-1	TRBJ2-7
CNVVARNTGELFF	TGCAACGTTGTAGCCAGGAACACAGGGGAGCTGTTTTTT	.	.	TRBV29-1	TRBJ2-2
CASSFLVGGIQQYF	TGTGCCAGCAGCTTTCTAGTGGGTGGCATTCAGCAGTATTTT	once	.	TRBV11-2	TRBJ2-3
CTSSQSPGTGGYEQYF	TGCACCAGTAGCCAGAGCCCCGGGACAGGGGGCTACGAGCAGTACTTC	.	TRBD1	TRBV4-3	TRBJ2-7
CASSIQGSDTEAFF	TGTGCCAGCAGCATACAGGGTAGTGACACTGAAGCTTTCTTT	.	.	TRBV11-2	TRBJ1-1
CASNLDGGILVQYF	TGTGCCAGTAACTTAGATGGGGGGATCCTCGTCCAGTACTTC	.	.	TRBV11-3	TRBJ2-5
CSAKDRVNSNQPQHF	TGCAGTGCGAAGGACAGGGTTAATAGCAATCAGCCCCAGCATTTT	many	TRBD1	TRBV20-1	TRBJ1-5
CASSFHGAATQYF	TGTGCTAGCAGCTTTCATGGGGCAGCTACGCAGTATTTT	.	.	TRBV11-3	TRBJ2-3
CASSPQRENTEAFF	TGTGCCAGCAGCCCCCAGAGGGAGAACACTGAAGCTTTCTTT	many	.	TRBV4-2	TRBJ1-1
CAWSPGRAFGNTIYF	TGTGCCTGGAGTCCGGGCAGGGCTTTTGGAAACACCATATATTTT	.	.	TRBV30	TRBJ1-3
CASNPLHTYPNNERFF	TGTGCCAGCAACCCATTACACACATATCCTAACAATGAGCGGTTCTTC	.	.	TRBV6-5	TRBJ2-1
CASSLTTGELFF	TGTGCCAGCAGCCTTACAACCGGGGAGCTGTTTTTT	.	.	TRBV28	TRBJ2-2
CASSSPIGLSGTNVLTF	TGTGCCAGCAGTTCCCCCATAGGGCTTTCTGGGACCAACGTCCTGACTTTC	.	.	TRBV12-3/TRBV12-4	TRBJ2-6
CASSSDKVGNQPQHF	TGTGCCAGCAGTTCTGACAAGGTAGGGAATCAGCCCCAGCATTTT	few	.	TRBV6-1	TRBJ1-5
CSPRELAGKNGGYTF	TGCAGTCCTAGAGAACTTGCAGGGAAAAACGGTGGCTACACCTTC	.	.	TRBV20-1	TRBJ1-2
CSAHTGLEQYF	TGCAGTGCTCATACAGGGCTCGAGCAGTACTTC	.	.	TRBV20-1	TRBJ2-7
CASSLAVFRTGMRETQYF	TGTGCCAGCAGTTTAGCAGTTTTCAGGACAGGAATGCGGGAGACACAGTACTTC	.	.	TRBV12-3/TRBV12-4	TRBJ2-5
CASSSLGAGGYRAGELLF	TGTGCCAGCAGCTCCCTGGGAGCGGGAGGATACAGAGCCGGAGAGTTGTTATTT	.	TRBD2	TRBV11-3	TRBJ2-2
CASSEFSGKLFF	TGCGCCAGCAGTGAATTCTCCGGGAAGCTGTTTTTC	.	.	TRBV10-2	TRBJ2-2
CANGPTWGRLYYGYTF	TGTGCTAATGGCCCGACATGGGGAAGATTATACTATGGCTACACCTTC	.	.	TRBV12-5	TRBJ1-2
CASSNDGLLAVLTDTQYF	TGTGCCAGCAGTAACGATGGGTTACTAGCGGTGCTCACAGATACGCAGTATTTT	.	TRBD2	TRBV6-2/TRBV6-3	TRBJ2-3
CAWTAGSSYNEQFF	TGTGCCTGGACGGCGGGATCCTCCTACAATGAGCAGTTCTTC	.	.	TRBV30	TRBJ2-1
CASSLDQGTEAFF	TGTGCCAGCAGCTTAGATCAGGGGACTGAAGCTTTCTTT	medium-sized	.	TRBV11-2	TRBJ1-1
CASSRSWSSYNEQLF	TGTGCCAGCAGCCGATCGTGGAGCTCATACAATGAGCAGCTCTTC	.	.	TRBV13	TRBJ2-1
CSTREGMGGYTGGLFF	TGCAGTACTAGAGAGGGGATGGGTGGGTACACCGGGGGGTTGTTTTTT	.	TRBD2	TRBV20-1	TRBJ2-2
CASSVVGENIQYF	TGTGCCAGCAGTGTCGTCGGGGAAAACATTCAGTACTTC	.	.	TRBV2	TRBJ2-4
CASSHRHANVQYF	TGTGCCAGCAGCCACAGGCATGCCAACGTGCAGTACTTC	once	.	TRBV11-3	TRBJ2-7
CSIEDRGLVNQPQHF	TGCAGTATCGAGGACAGGGGGCTTGTCAATCAGCCCCAGCATTTT	.	TRBD1	TRBV20-1	TRBJ1-5
CVSNQAGFRLRGTGELFF	TGTGTCAGCAACCAAGCGGGTTTCCGACTCCGAGGGACCGGGGAGCTGTTTTTT	.	.	TRBV11-3	TRBJ2-2
CASSQIQTEELFF	TGCGCCAGCAGCCAGATACAAACCGAGGAGTTGTTTTTT	.	.	TRBV4-1	TRBJ2-2
CASSGTMNNEQFF	TGTGCCAGCAGCGGGACTATGAATAATGAGCAGTTCTTC	.	TRBD2	TRBV11-3	TRBJ2-1
CASSQVGTGTRTGQLFF	TGCGCCAGCAGCCAAGTTGGGACAGGGACTCGCACCGGGCAGCTGTTTTTT	.	TRBD1	TRBV4-1	TRBJ2-2
CVSGREGRDRSTDTQYF	TGTGTCAGCGGCAGAGAAGGGCGGGACAGGAGCACAGATACGCAGTATTTT	.	TRBD1	TRBV11-2	TRBJ2-3
CASGLPIGNEQFF	TGTGCCAGTGGCTTGCCTATCGGTAATGAGCAGTTCTTC	.	.	TRBV6-5	TRBJ2-1
CAGGQGQGLGYEQYF	TGTGCCGGCGGCCAAGGGCAGGGGTTGGGATACGAGCAGTACTTC	.	.	TRBV4-2	TRBJ2-7
CASNQWGTGQGANTQYF	TGCGCTAGCAACCAATGGGGTACGGGACAGGGGGCTAATACGCAGTATTTT	.	TRBD1	TRBV4-3	TRBJ2-3
CANSLVSKDRPSRANVLTF	TGTGCCAACAGCTTAGTTTCAAAGGACAGGCCCTCTAGGGCCAACGTCCTGACTTTC	.	TRBD1	TRBV11-2	TRBJ2-6
CSVEDRRGDMQYF	TGCAGCGTTGAAGACAGAAGGGGGGATATGCAGTATTTT	.	.	TRBV29-1	TRBJ2-3
CTRTSLANEQFF	TGTACCAGGACTAGCTTAGCCAATGAGCAGTTCTTC	.	TRBD2	TRBV6-8	TRBJ2-1